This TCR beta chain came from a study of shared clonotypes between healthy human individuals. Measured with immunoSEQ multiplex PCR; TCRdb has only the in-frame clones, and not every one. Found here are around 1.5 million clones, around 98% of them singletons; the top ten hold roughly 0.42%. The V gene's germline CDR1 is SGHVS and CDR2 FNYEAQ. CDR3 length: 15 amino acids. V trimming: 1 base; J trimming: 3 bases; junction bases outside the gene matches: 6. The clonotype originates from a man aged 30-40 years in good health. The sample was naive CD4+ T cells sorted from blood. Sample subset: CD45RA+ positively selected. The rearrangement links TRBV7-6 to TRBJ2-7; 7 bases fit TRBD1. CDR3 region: CASSLEAGGNYEQYF. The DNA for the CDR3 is TGTGCCAGCAGCTTAGAGGCAGGGGGTAACTACGAGCAGTACTTC.